This T cell receptor beta chain was captured by sequencing in a study of siplizumab effects on memory and regulatory T cells. Whole-study results and caveats: Memory cells seemed less diverse than naive T cells, which seemed major alloresponse contributors.

The V end lost 8 bases, the J end lost 2 bases, and 16 bases lay between the germline ends. The germline V gene has CDR1 SGHRS and CDR2 YFSETQ. This CDR3 spans 14 amino acids. This clone occurred once. Its cognate antigen is unknown. Some clones are missing from TCRdb's copy, which holds only in-frame ones; the method was immunoSEQ multiplex PCR. The table has 99,000 or so clones, around 94% seen once; the top ten hold approximately 1.5%. Sequencing was performed on non-Treg CD4+ T cells sorted from blood. The chain links TRBV5-1 to TRBJ1-2, with D perhaps matching TRBD1 (6 bases). The origin of this receptor is a human donor in good health. The CDR3: CARSWGGDNYGYTF. The CDR3 coding sequence is TGCGCCAGGTCTTGGGGGGGCGACAACTATGGCTACACCTTC.